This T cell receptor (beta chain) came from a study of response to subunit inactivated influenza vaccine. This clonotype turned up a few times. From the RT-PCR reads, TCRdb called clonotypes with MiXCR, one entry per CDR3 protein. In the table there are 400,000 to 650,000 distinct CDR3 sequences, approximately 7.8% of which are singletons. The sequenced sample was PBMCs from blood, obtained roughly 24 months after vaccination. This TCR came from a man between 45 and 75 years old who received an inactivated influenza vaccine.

The CDR3 spells CASSWTSGYRTDTQYF. The CDR3, as DNA: TGCGCCAGCAGCTGGACTAGCGGCTATCGCACAGATACGCAGTATTTT. The chain joins TRBV5-1 to TRBJ2-3, with TRBD2 matching 10 bases. The length of the CDR3 is 16 residues. The germline CDR1 and CDR2 sequences are SGHRS and YFSETQ. V trimming: 3 bases; J trimming: 1 base; junction bases outside the gene matches: 5.